This T cell receptor beta chain is from a study of cytomegalovirus exposure and HLA in healthy donors. Findings and caveats of the study: Specific recognition of CMV antigens was confirmed in vitro for a few chains (all CMV-associated). Reportedly, diagnosis of cytomegalovirus status by the classifier showed high specificity and sensitivity.

It was with 60 Vbeta and 13 Jbeta primers that the PCR ran. The table came from immunoSEQ multiplex PCR; TCRdb's copy has only in-frame clones and leaves some out. The sample holds 40,000 to 45,000 clones, about 72% seen once. Donors had nominal health at sampling but likely had unrecorded immune exposures. In its sample, this clone was seen once. Antigen specificity is unknown. This CDR3 comprises 14 residues. The V and J ends lost 1 base and 5 bases respectively, with 12 bases between them. Germline-derived CDR1 and CDR2 are SGDLS and YYNGEE. The sequence was obtained from a man aged 25 to 40 in good health and CMV-seronegative. Specimen: PBMCs. This sequence joins TRBV9 and TRBJ2-5; D is undetermined. CDR3 sequence (DNA): TGTGCCAGCAGCGTAAGTCTCGGGTGGGAGACCCAGTACTTC. This gives the protein CASSVSLGWETQYF.